The 8 T cell receptor beta chains in this list originate from one sample, sequenced in a study of vaccination and CD4 T cells after COVID-19. The antigens of these receptors remain unknown. Treatment in this sample: roughly 11-day PBMC culture with coronavirus spike peptide pools or control peptides (ViraFEST assay). Cultured CD4+ T cell DNA underwent sequencing with the Oncomine TCR Beta short-read assay. TCRdb re-called the PCR reads through MiXCR, storing one row per CDR3 protein. The sample lists 20,000 or so distinct CDR3 sequences; roughly 67% were seen once. Material: CD4+ T cells from blood, cultured in vitro. These receptors were collected from a human donor who had recovered from COVID-19.

The chain uses TRBV20-1 and TRBJ2-5; maybe TRBD2 (6 bases). This CDR3 spans 13 amino acids. The V gene lost 7 bases and the J gene lost 5 bases, with 17 bases spanning the gap. CDR1 is DFQATT, CDR2 SNEGSKA, per germline (reference sequence). The CDR3 bases are TGCAGTGAAACGGGGCGGGACGGGGAGACCCAGTACTTC. It encodes CSETGRDGETQYF.

The rearrangement links TRBV30 to TRBJ2-2; 7 bases are shared with TRBD2. Trimming took 1 base from V and 2 from J; bases not matched to a gene: 10. The CDR3 runs to 17 residues. Germline V gene data show CDR1 as GTSNPN and CDR2 as SVGIG (reference sequence). CDR3 DNA sequence: TGTGCCTGGAGTGGGACACGGACTAGTCGTAACACCGGGGAGCTGTTTTTT. Encoded protein: CAWSGTRTSRNTGELFF.

This rearrangement joins TRBV11-2 to TRBJ2-5; perhaps D is TRBD1 or TRBD2 (5 bases each). The V gene's germline CDR1 is SGHAT and CDR2 FQNNGV. V lost 2 bases, J lost 5 bases, and 15 bases lay in between. CDR3 size: 15 residues. CDR3 sequence: CASSLRSGTAETQYF. The CDR3 DNA reads as TGTGCCAGCAGCTTAAGGTCAGGGACCGCGGAGACCCAGTACTTC.

A note on this clonotype: A junction end diverges from the germline sequence, so it may reflect a read error. The CDR3 bases are TGCGCCAGCAGTGACAAGCCGGGAGGCTCCTACGAGCGGTACTTC. It translates to CASSDKPGGSYERYF. J is TRBJ2-7 and V is TRBV10-2, with 7 positions matching TRBD2. Germline V gives CDR1 WSHSY, CDR2 SAAADI. CDR3 size: 15 residues.

The CDR3 is CASSRDRGGETQYF. DNA of the CDR3: TGTGCCAGCAGCAGGGACAGGGGGGGCGAGACCCAGTACTTC. V usage is TRBV7-2 and J usage is TRBJ2-5; 11 nucleotides match TRBD1. CDR1 SGHTA and CDR2 FQGNSA come from the germline V gene. This CDR3 has 14 residues. Trimming cost V 5 bases and J 5 bases; bases outside gene matches: 4.

CDR3 nucleotides: TGTGCCAGCAGCCCGGGGGACAGGGGAGGCGTAGCTTTCTTT. Amino acids: CASSPGDRGGVAFF. The chain combines TRBV28 with TRBJ1-1, with 10 bases identical to TRBD1. The V gene's germline CDR1 is MDHEN and CDR2 SYDVKM. V lost 6 bases, J lost 10 bases, and 11 bases stayed unmatched. CDR3 length: 14 residues.

The chain employs TRBV6-2 or TRBV6-3 and TRBJ2-3, with TRBD2 matching 7 bases. This CDR3 region has 15 residues. CDR1 is MNHEY, CDR2 SVGEGT, per germline. The ends lost 2 bases at V and 4 bases at J; junction bases unmatched: 6. The DNA of the CDR3 is TGTGCCAGCAGTTACCTCGGGACTAAGGCAGATACGCAGTATTTT. It yields the protein CASSYLGTKADTQYF.

The chain joins TRBV2 to TRBJ2-7; no definite D call. The V gene's germline CDR1 is SNHLY and CDR2 FYNNEI. The germline V and J ends were trimmed by 7 bases and 2 bases, with 15 bases remaining between them. This CDR3 comprises 14 residues. CDR3: CASNLRALTYEQYF. CDR3 coding DNA: TGTGCCAGCAATTTACGGGCCTTAACCTACGAGCAGTACTTC.